This entry lists 20 T cell receptor beta chains sequenced from one sample in a study of T cell responses to AZD1222 COVID-19 vaccine. Using immunoSEQ multiplex PCR, the repertoire was profiled, and TCRdb retains in-frame clones only, with some absent. The data contain approximately 99,000 clones, over 85% of them seen just once; the ten biggest clones take up 3.1%. The source was peripheral blood, collected on day 0 of MenACWY control vaccination. The receptors stem from an adult in good health.

The CDR3 protein is CASSLGLAAYNEQFF. The CDR3, as DNA: TGTGCCAGCAGCTTAGGACTAGCGGCCTACAATGAGCAGTTCTTC. The genes are TRBV7-9 and TRBJ2-1, with 9 nucleotides matching TRBD2. This CDR3 comprises 15 residues. The J segment lost 2 bases and the V segment lost 1 base, leaving 0 bases of the junction unmatched. Germline CDR1 reads SEHNR; CDR2 reads FQNEAQ (reference sequence).

The chain uses TRBV6-5 and TRBJ1-1, with D perhaps TRBD1 (5 bases). The length of the CDR3 is 14 residues. Trimming left V 6 bases short and J 3 bases short, with 14 bases between. Germline loops: CDR1 MNHEY, CDR2 SVGAGI. DNA of the CDR3: TGTGCCAGCAGATCAGGGTACGGCGACACTGAAGCTTTCTTT. Translated, it gives CASRSGYGDTEAFF.

The rearrangement links TRBV18 to TRBJ1-1; 7 positions match TRBD1. Germline-derived CDR1 and CDR2 are KGHSH and LQKENI. This CDR3 region has 14 residues. After removal of 7 bases from V and 1 base from J, the junction contained 6 bases not matched to a gene. This chain's CDR3 is CASLPGQANTEAFF. DNA for the CDR3: TGTGCCAGCTTACCTGGACAGGCGAACACTGAAGCTTTCTTT.

This clone was seen a few times. The V gene is TRBV30, the J gene TRBJ1-4; D may be TRBD1 (5 bases). CDR3 length: 18 amino acids. Trimming removed 0 bases from V and 0 bases from J, with 17 bases in between. The germline V gene encodes CDR1 GTSNPN and CDR2 SVGIG (reference sequence). The CDR3 spells CAWSVMQGNWATNEKLFF. In nucleotides, the CDR3 is TGTGCCTGGAGTGTAATGCAGGGTAACTGGGCAACTAATGAAAAACTGTTTTTT.

The CDR3 region is CASSPLGQGMMANEKLFF. CDR3 DNA sequence: TGTGCCAGCTCACCACTGGGACAGGGGATGATGGCTAATGAAAAACTGTTTTTT. The rearrangement links TRBV18 to TRBJ1-4, with 10 bases fitting TRBD1. Trimming removed 1 base from V and 3 bases from J; junction bases left unmatched: 8. Germline V gene lookup returns CDR1 KGHSH and CDR2 LQKENI. CDR3 length: 18 residues.

The chain joins TRBV5-5 to TRBJ1-1, with D perhaps matching TRBD1 (5 bases). The CDR3 is 15 residues long. V gave up 0 bases and J gave up 1 base, with 10 bases separating them. Germline V gene lookup returns CDR1 SGHKS and CDR2 YYEKEE (reference sequence). CDR3 residues: CASSLEGNANTEAFF. CDR3 in DNA: TGTGCCAGCAGCTTGGAGGGGAATGCGAACACTGAAGCTTTCTTT.

This rearrangement joins TRBV5-1 to TRBJ2-3; 14 bases match TRBD2. Trimming cost V 4 bases and J 7 bases; bases outside gene matches: 5. CDR3 length: 15 residues. CDR1 and CDR2 from the germline V gene are SGHRS and YFSETQ. The CDR3 coding sequence is TGCGCCAGCAGCGCGGGGACTAGCGGGGGAAATACGCAGTATTTT. This codes for CASSAGTSGGNTQYF.

This chain joins TRBV27 and TRBJ1-1, with 8 bases identical to TRBD1. The germline gives CDR1 MNHEY, CDR2 SMNVEV (reference sequence). CDR3 length: 13 amino acids. Trimming at V came to 3 bases and at J to 4 bases, leaving 1 base not matched to a gene. The CDR3 sequence is CASSFTGGTEAFF. The DNA of the CDR3 is TGTGCCAGCAGTTTCACAGGGGGCACTGAAGCTTTCTTT.

This clone showed up just a few times. The V gene is TRBV29-1, the J gene TRBJ2-1; D gene uncertain. The CDR3 covers 11 residues. Germline V lookup: CDR1 SQVTM, CDR2 ANQGSEA. Trimming left V 3 bases short and J 4 bases short, with 4 bases between. The chain's CDR3 is CSVDSYNEQFF. CDR3 in DNA: TGCAGCGTTGACAGTTACAATGAGCAGTTCTTC.

The V call is TRBV2, the J call TRBJ2-7; the D is unclear. The V gene lost 3 bases and the J gene lost 0 bases, with 3 bases spanning the gap. The CDR3 runs 12 residues. Germline V lookup: CDR1 SNHLY, CDR2 FYNNEI. DNA of the CDR3: TGTGCCAGCAGTGACACCTCCTACGAGCAGTACTTC. This gives the protein CASSDTSYEQYF. The full variable domain, completed using reference TRBV2 and TRBJ2-7, is EPEVTQTPSHQVTQMGQEVILRCVPISNHLYFYWYRQILGQKVEFLVSFYNNEISEKSEIFDDQFSVERPDGSNFTLKIRSTKLEDSAMYFCASSDTSYEQYFGPGTRLTVT.

The chain uses TRBV2 and TRBJ1-2; the D is unclear. Trimming pared 3 bases from V and 4 bases from J, leaving 9 bases between. CDR3 length equals 13 residues. CDR1 SNHLY and CDR2 FYNNEI come from the germline V gene. The CDR3: CASSENRSYGYTF. The CDR3 nucleotides read TGTGCCAGCAGTGAGAACAGAAGCTATGGCTACACCTTC. Full variable domain (missing parts from reference TRBV2 and TRBJ1-2): EPEVTQTPSHQVTQMGQEVILRCVPISNHLYFYWYRQILGQKVEFLVSFYNNEISEKSEIFDDQFSVERPDGSNFTLKIRSTKLEDSAMYFCASSENRSYGYTFGSGTRLTVV.

This chain connects TRBV11-2 to TRBJ2-3; perhaps TRBD2 as D (6 bases). Trimming took 1 base from V and 4 from J, leaving 15 bases between them. CDR1 is SGHAT, CDR2 FQNNGV, per germline. The CDR3 contains 16 residues. The CDR3 region has the DNA TGTGCCAGCAGCTTAGGGGAACCGGGACTCTCAGATACGCAGTATTTT. Translating it yields CASSLGEPGLSDTQYF.

The V and J genes are TRBV29-1 and TRBJ2-2; D unresolved. Germline values: CDR1 SQVTM, CDR2 ANQGSEA. The CDR3 has 14 amino acids. V dropped 5 bases and J dropped 2 bases, with 12 bases sitting between them. CDR3 nucleotides: TGCAGCGTTCTTGGTCTGATAAACACCGGGGAGCTGTTTTTT. Protein sequence: CSVLGLINTGELFF.

This clone was counted once. The chain recombines TRBV9 with TRBJ2-7; 12 positions match TRBD1. V trimming: 3 bases; J trimming: 4 bases; junction bases outside the gene matches: 8. CDR1 and CDR2 (germline): SGDLS, YYNGEE. The CDR3 covers 16 residues. The CDR3 sequence: CASSEGTGGAFYEQYF. DNA of the CDR3: TGTGCCAGCAGCGAGGGGACAGGGGGCGCATTTTACGAGCAGTACTTC.

The chain links TRBV27 to TRBJ2-7; possible D gene TRBD1, 6 bases. The germline gives CDR1 MNHEY, CDR2 SMNVEV (reference sequence). The CDR3 has 15 residues. The V end lost 8 bases, the J end lost 3 bases, and 20 bases lay between the germline ends. The CDR3: CASRNPLRGFYEQYF. The DNA of the CDR3 is TGTGCCAGCCGCAACCCCCTCAGGGGCTTCTACGAGCAGTACTTC.

The rearrangement uses TRBV19 and TRBJ1-5; D may be TRBD1 (5 bases). The CDR3 runs to 15 residues. Germline loops: CDR1 LNHDA, CDR2 SQIVND (reference sequence). Trimming left V 3 bases short and J 2 bases short, with 11 bases between. The CDR3 sequence is CASSIPGGGNQPQHF. CDR3 nucleotide sequence: TGTGCCAGTAGTATCCCCGGGGGGGGCAATCAGCCCCAGCATTTT.

The gene calls are TRBV7-6 and TRBJ1-1, with D perhaps matching TRBD1 (6 bases). The CDR3 runs 13 residues. The germline V gene encodes CDR1 SGHVS and CDR2 FNYEAQ. V gave up 4 bases and J gave up 6 bases, with 12 bases separating them. CDR3 in DNA: TGTGCCAGCAGCTACAAACAGGGCCCTGAAGCTTTCTTT. Amino acids: CASSYKQGPEAFF. Full variable domain (missing parts from reference TRBV7-6 and TRBJ1-1): GAGVSQSPRYKVTKRGQDVALRCDPISGHVSLYWYRQALGQGPEFLTYFNYEAQQDKSGLPNDRFSAERPEGSISTLTIQRTEQRDSAMYRCASSYKQGPEAFFGQGTRLTVV.

The CDR3 reads CASSPAPSGTSTDTQYF. The CDR3 DNA reads as TGTGCCAGCAGCCCCGCCCCTAGCGGGACTAGCACAGATACGCAGTATTTT. This chain connects TRBV7-3 to TRBJ2-3; 9 positions agree with TRBD2. Trimming cost V 5 bases and J 0 bases; bases outside gene matches: 9. The CDR3 is 17 amino acids. Germline V gene data show CDR1 as SGHTA and CDR2 as FQGTGA.

The chain carries TRBV19 and TRBJ1-6, with D possibly being TRBD1 (6 bases). Germline V CDR1 and CDR2: LNHDA, SQIVND (reference sequence). The CDR3 runs to 16 residues. V shed 1 base and J shed 11 bases, with 18 bases lying between them. In DNA form, the CDR3 reads TGTGCCAGTAGTATAGTTGATCGCAGGGGTAGGACACCCCTCCACTTT. Protein sequence: CASSIVDRRGRTPLHF.

This clone was detected only once. This rearrangement joins TRBV18 to TRBJ1-5; 11 bases are shared with TRBD1. The CDR3 spans 15 residues. Per the germline V gene, CDR1 is KGHSH and CDR2 is LQKENI. J was trimmed by 7 bases and V by 6 bases; bases with no gene match: 8. The CDR3 region is CASSDGQGAVQPQHF. The CDR3, as DNA: TGTGCCAGCTCGGACGGACAGGGGGCCGTCCAGCCCCAGCATTTT.